These 25 T cell receptor beta chains were sequenced from one sample in a study of cytomegalovirus exposure and HLA in healthy donors. The PCR used 60 Vbeta and 13 Jbeta primers. The table came from immunoSEQ multiplex PCR; TCRdb's copy has only in-frame clones and leaves some out. The table lists about 150,000 clones, roughly 84% of them singletons. Sequenced material: PBMCs. These TCRs come from a woman aged 18-30 years in good health and CMV-seronegative.

The chain links TRBV7-2 to TRBJ1-4; D is unresolved. Germline values: CDR1 SGHTA, CDR2 FQGNSA. The CDR3 loop spans 15 amino acids. Trimming took off 2 bases at V and 3 bases at J, with 10 bases between the two ends. CDR3 residues: CASSLSVAANEKLFF. CDR3 DNA sequence: TGTGCCAGCAGCTTAAGCGTGGCGGCTAATGAAAAACTGTTTTTT. Based on the CDR3 plus reference TRBV7-2 and TRBJ1-4, the full variable domain is GAGVSQSPSNKVTEKGKDVELRCDPISGHTALYWYRQSLGQGLEFLIYFQGNSAPDKSGLPSDRFSAERTGGSVSTLTIQRTQQEDSAVYLCASSLSVAANEKLFFGSGTQLSVL.

The rearrangement joins TRBV9 to TRBJ1-4, with no clear D. V gave up 4 bases and J gave up 5 bases, with 18 bases separating them. The V gene's germline CDR1 is SGDLS and CDR2 YYNGEE. The CDR3 runs to 16 residues. CDR3 DNA: TGTGCCAGCAGCATCCACCCCGGGAGCGGGAATGAAAAACTGTTTTTT. Translation gives CASSIHPGSGNEKLFF. Supplemented by reference TRBV9 and TRBJ1-4, the full variable domain reads DSGVTQTPKHLITATGQRVTLRCSPRSGDLSVYWYQQSLDQGLQFLIQYYNGEERAKGNILERFSAQQFPDLHSELNLSSLELGDSALYFCASSIHPGSGNEKLFFGSGTQLSVL.

The chain couples TRBV5-1 to TRBJ2-5; 9 positions match TRBD2. The V and J ends lost 2 bases and 3 bases, in that order; junction bases with no gene match: 11. Germline CDR1 and CDR2: SGHRS and YFSETQ. CDR3 size: 17 residues. The chain's CDR3 is CASSFQSPGTSKETQYF. In DNA, the CDR3 is TGCGCCAGCAGCTTCCAGAGCCCCGGGACTAGCAAAGAGACCCAGTACTTC.

This rearrangement joins TRBV7-2 to TRBJ2-1; D is unclear. Germline V gene sequence: CDR1 SGHTA, CDR2 FQGNSA. This CDR3 is built from 12 residues. Trimming took 2 bases from V and 6 from J, leaving 5 bases between them. CDR3: CASSLTLNEQFF. DNA of the CDR3: TGTGCCAGCAGCTTAACTCTCAATGAGCAGTTCTTC. Together with reference TRBV7-2 and TRBJ2-1, the CDR3 gives the full variable domain: GAGVSQSPSNKVTEKGKDVELRCDPISGHTALYWYRQSLGQGLEFLIYFQGNSAPDKSGLPSDRFSAERTGGSVSTLTIQRTQQEDSAVYLCASSLTLNEQFFGPGTRLTVL.

J is TRBJ2-7 and V is TRBV29-1, with TRBD2 matching over 11 bases. Germline V gene lookup returns CDR1 SQVTM and CDR2 ANQGSEA. The CDR3 loop spans 16 amino acids. The ends lost 1 base at V and 0 bases at J; junction bases unmatched: 5. CDR3 in amino acids: CSVEVSGTSGSYEQYF. The CDR3 DNA follows: TGCAGCGTTGAAGTTTCCGGGACTAGCGGCTCCTACGAGCAGTACTTC.

V usage is TRBV19 and J usage is TRBJ2-3, with D possibly matching TRBD2 (5 bases). The ends were cut back, 7 bases at V and 9 bases at J, with 20 bases in the middle. The CDR3 is 14 amino acids. Looked up from germline, CDR1 is LNHDA and CDR2 is SQIVND (reference sequence). The CDR3 region is CASNPKGLPATQYF. The CDR3 DNA sequence: TGTGCCAGTAACCCCAAAGGACTCCCAGCCACGCAGTATTTT.

The CDR3 region is CASSPSTLGGSNQPQHF. The CDR3 nucleotides read TGTGCCAGCAGCCCCTCGACATTGGGTGGTAGCAATCAGCCCCAGCATTTT. V usage is TRBV7-9 and J usage is TRBJ1-5; D ambiguous. Per the germline V gene, CDR1 is SEHNR and CDR2 is FQNEAQ (reference sequence). The CDR3 is 17 residues long. V was clipped by 5 bases and J by 0 bases, with 17 bases between them.

The chain employs TRBV6-1 and TRBJ2-5, with TRBD2 matching over 11 bases. With 4 bases clipped from V and 2 bases from J, the junction kept 3 bases outside the gene matches. The CDR3 has 15 amino acids. Looked up from germline, CDR1 is MNHNS and CDR2 is SASEGT. CDR3 sequence: CASSGTSGRQETQYF. The CDR3 nucleotides read TGTGCCAGCAGTGGGACTAGCGGGCGTCAAGAGACCCAGTACTTC.

This chain connects TRBV10-1 to TRBJ2-7; 9 nucleotides agree with TRBD1. CDR3 size: 14 residues. V dropped 6 bases and J dropped 9; count of bases not matched to a gene: 12. Germline V CDR1 and CDR2: WNHNN, SYGVQD (reference sequence). The CDR3 spells CASSPGQGSTVQYF. CDR3 nucleotide sequence: TGCGCCAGCAGCCCGGGACAGGGATCTACGGTGCAGTACTTC.

The table lists this clone with a count of one. The genes are TRBV18 and TRBJ2-5, with 10 bases that match TRBD1. The junction had 6 bases not matched to a gene; V was cut back by 2 bases and J by 3 bases. Germline lookup yields CDR1 KGHSH and CDR2 LQKENI. The CDR3 loop spans 16 amino acids. Written as DNA, the CDR3 is TGTGCCAGCTCACCAGTGATTGGACAGGGGGAAGAGACCCAGTACTTC. Its translation is CASSPVIGQGEETQYF.

This clone was detected a few times. This sequence joins TRBV18 and TRBJ2-7; 7 bases are shared with TRBD1. This CDR3 contains 15 residues. The V segment lost 4 bases and the J segment 0 bases; nucleotides outside the gene matches: 6. Germline-derived CDR1 and CDR2 are KGHSH and LQKENI. The chain's CDR3 is CASSRGQVPSYEQYF. The CDR3 nucleotides are TGTGCCAGCTCACGAGGACAGGTGCCCTCCTACGAGCAGTACTTC.

The chain combines TRBV19 with TRBJ2-3; 7 bases line up with TRBD1. Germline CDR1 LNHDA, CDR2 SQIVND (reference sequence). The V segment lost 1 base and the J segment 1 base; nucleotides outside the gene matches: 2. This CDR3 has 15 amino acids. CDR3 sequence (DNA): TGTGCCAGTAGTATAGGAGGACAGGGCACAGATACGCAGTATTTT. Its translation is CASSIGGQGTDTQYF.

The chain is built from TRBV30 and TRBJ1-3, with D maybe TRBD1 (6 bases). Germline assignment: CDR1 GTSNPN and CDR2 SVGIG (reference sequence). The CDR3 length is 11 residues. With 4 bases removed from V and 7 bases from J, the gap between germline ends came to 8 bases. CDR3 nucleotides: TGTGCCTGGACCACAGGGAACACCATATATTTT. It is translated as CAWTTGNTIYF.

The V and J genes are TRBV11-2 and TRBJ2-3; 12 bases line up with TRBD2. Germline V CDR1 and CDR2: SGHAT, FQNNGV. CDR3 size: 16 residues. J gave up 6 bases and V 4 bases, and 8 bases lay outside the gene matches. The CDR3 sequence is CASSSWTSGKFDTQYF. The CDR3 bases are TGTGCCAGCAGCTCATGGACTAGCGGGAAGTTTGATACGCAGTATTTT.

The chain combines TRBV5-4 with TRBJ1-6, with D possibly being TRBD1 (6 bases). V lost 4 bases and J lost 7, with 12 bases in between. The CDR3 length is 14 residues. CDR1 is SGHNT, CDR2 YYREEE, per germline (reference sequence). The chain's CDR3 is CASSADSRNSPLHF. CDR3 nucleotides: TGTGCCAGCAGCGCGGACAGCCGGAATTCACCCCTCCACTTT.

The chain is built from TRBV10-3 and TRBJ2-2; TRBD2 is a possible D gene (6 bases). V was cut by 0 bases and J by 0 bases, with 8 bases left in between. CDR1 is ENHRY and CDR2 is SYGVKD in the germline V gene. This CDR3 region has 16 residues. The DNA of the CDR3 is TGTGCCATCAGTGAGTCTAGCGGCGCGAACACCGGGGAGCTGTTTTTT. This encodes CAISESSGANTGELFF.

V is TRBV11-2 and J is TRBJ1-4, with 7 bases identical to TRBD1. The V gene end was trimmed by 1 base and the J gene end by 14 bases; junction bases not matched to a gene: 7. The CDR3 runs 13 residues. Germline CDR1 is SGHAT and CDR2 is FQNNGV. CDR3 residues: CASSLAGTVTLFF. The CDR3 coding sequence is TGTGCCAGCAGCTTAGCCGGGACAGTCACTCTGTTTTTT. The full variable domain, with the rest looked up from reference TRBV11-2 and TRBJ1-4, is EAGVAQSPRYKIIEKRQSVAFWCNPISGHATLYWYQQILGQGPKLLIQFQNNGVVDDSQLPKDRFSAERLKGVDSTLKIQPAKLEDSAVYLCASSLAGTVTLFFGSGTQLSVL.

The chain links TRBV15 to TRBJ1-4; D gene ambiguous. Trimming removed 0 bases from V and 3 bases from J, with 8 bases in between. Germline loops: CDR1 LNHNV, CDR2 YYDKDF (reference sequence). The CDR3 totals 15 residues. The CDR3 is CATSRDRGANEKLFF. In nucleotides, the CDR3 is TGTGCCACCAGCAGAGATAGAGGAGCTAATGAAAAACTGTTTTTT.

In nucleotides, the CDR3 is TGTGCCAGCAGTCCTATTGACTACCCGGCCGGGGAGCTGTTTTTT. This codes for CASSPIDYPAGELFF. The chain recombines TRBV6-1 with TRBJ2-2, with TRBD2 as a possible D gene (5 bases). The CDR3 has 15 amino acids. Per germline, CDR1 MNHNS and CDR2 SASEGT. V was trimmed by 5 bases and J by 6 bases, leaving 16 bases between them.

This clone turned up a few times. V and J are TRBV7-9 and TRBJ1-5; D may be TRBD1 (6 bases). The CDR3 extends over 16 amino acids. CDR1 SEHNR and CDR2 FQNEAQ come from the germline V gene (reference sequence). Between the trimmed V and J ends, which lost 2 bases and 0 bases, there was a span of 11 bases. DNA for the CDR3: TGTGCCAGCAGCTTACTCGGCAGGGGTAGCAATCAGCCCCAGCATTTT. Translated, it gives CASSLLGRGSNQPQHF.

This clone has a single count. The V gene is TRBV28, the J gene TRBJ2-2; 9 nucleotides line up with TRBD1. J lost 7 bases, V lost 7 bases, and 7 bases had no gene match. In germline, CDR1 is MDHEN, CDR2 SYDVKM. The CDR3 extends over 14 amino acids. CDR3 loop: CASKGQGLSGELFF. CDR3 nucleotide sequence: TGTGCCAGCAAGGGACAGGGTCTCAGCGGGGAGCTGTTTTTT.

The chain has TRBV7-2 and TRBJ2-3; D remains unclear. Germline V gives CDR1 SGHTA, CDR2 FQGNSA. There are 13 residues in the CDR3. Trimming removed 4 bases from V and 6 bases from J, with 11 bases in between. CDR3 loop: CASSYQIGDTQYF. The DNA for the CDR3 is TGTGCCAGCAGCTACCAGATTGGTGATACGCAGTATTTT.

For this clone: One end of the junction does not line up with germline, which may come from a read error. This chain uses TRBV7-7 with TRBJ2-5; 12 positions agree with TRBD2. CDR3 length: 16 residues. CDR1 and CDR2 (germline): SSHAT, FNYEAQ (reference sequence). The CDR3 is CASSPGTSGYQETQYF. The CDR3 DNA follows: TGTGCTAGCAGCCCGGGGACTAGCGGGTATCAAGAGACCCAGTACTTC.

On this clone: Other DNA sequences in the sample encode the same CDR3. This chain connects TRBV11-2 to TRBJ2-6; a possible D gene is TRBD1 (5 bases). CDR3 size: 15 residues. Germline V CDR1 and CDR2: SGHAT, FQNNGV. Deletions cut 5 bases from V and 4 bases from J, with 12 bases between. CDR3 region: CASSPRGAGANVLTF. The CDR3 DNA is TGTGCCAGCAGCCCCCGTGGGGCCGGGGCCAACGTCCTGACTTTC.

The chain joins TRBV4-3 to TRBJ1-4; D call uncertain. Germline loops: CDR1 LGHNA, CDR2 YSLEER. Trimming shortened V by 0 bases and J by 7 bases, and 12 bases separated the two germline ends. The CDR3 has 15 residues. Written as DNA, the CDR3 is TGCGCCAGCAGCCAAGATACGGGTACTGGTGAAAAACTGTTTTTT. It yields the protein CASSQDTGTGEKLFF.